The 7 T cell receptor beta chains below come from one sample, sequenced in a study of regulatory T cells in long-lasting Graves disease. Arm-PCR of CDR3 regions and iRepertoire HTBI primers were the basis on which TCR beta libraries were built. One entry per CDR3 protein, called by TCRdb with MiXCR from the multiplex PCR reads. The sample shows hundreds of thousands of distinct CDR3 sequences, about 15% of them seen only once. Documented time point: newly diagnosed GD, antithyroid drugs for less than 3 months. There was RNA extracted from PBMCs, and the TCR library was made from it. These data were also reused for a study on T cells in Graves' hyperthyroidism and ophthalmopathy.

Specimen: peripheral blood mononuclear cells (PBMCs), collected at new diagnosis, from a patient treated with antithyroid drugs. These receptors were obtained from a middle-aged woman with Graves disease.

The chain combines TRBV2 with TRBJ1-1; TRBD1 matches at 7 bases. This CDR3 is 15 amino acids long. CDR1 SNHLY and CDR2 FYNNEI come from the germline V gene. Trimming cost V 7 bases and J 8 bases; bases outside gene matches: 16. In nucleotides, the CDR3 is TGTGCCAGCAACCGTTTAGGGGGCAGGGGCACGGAAGCTTTCTTT. Translation gives CASNRLGGRGTEAFF.

This clonotype was counted once. Sequence at one end of the junction differs from germline and may be a read error. This rearrangement joins TRBV20-1 to TRBJ2-7; unclear D gene. This CDR3 has 11 residues. Germline CDR1 DFQATT, CDR2 SNEGSKA (reference sequence). In DNA, the CDR3 is TGCGGTGCTAGACGTGGGCCCGAGCAGTACTTC. It yields the protein CGARRGPEQYF.

Ten or more counts support this clonotype. V gene TRBV7-9 combines with J gene TRBJ1-6; TRBD1 is a possible D gene (6 bases). This CDR3 spans 12 amino acids. Germline V lookup: CDR1 SEHNR, CDR2 FQNEAQ (reference sequence). CDR3 sequence (DNA): TGTTTTTACAGGGAAGGAAATTCACCCCTCCACTTT. It codes for CFYREGNSPLHF.

This clonotype was recorded at least ten times. The genes are TRBV11-3 and TRBJ1-2, with 7 bases matching TRBD1. CDR1 is SGHNT, CDR2 YENEEA, per germline. The CDR3 covers 15 residues. V was pared by 1 base and J by 14 bases, with 16 bases of the junction left unmatched. CDR3 amino acids: CASSLVSGTDLPTTF. The CDR3 DNA follows: TGTGCCAGCAGCTTAGTTTCCGGGACAGATCTCCCTACTACCTTC.

This clonotype was seen repeatedly, ten times or more. The chain combines TRBV27 with TRBJ2-7; the match to TRBD1 covers 12 bases. CDR1 MNHEY and CDR2 SMNVEV come from the germline V gene (reference sequence). J gave up 7 bases and V 5 bases, and 9 bases lay outside the gene matches. The CDR3 length is 15 residues. CDR3 amino acids: CASSQLGQGAREQYF. CDR3 sequence (DNA): TGTGCCAGCAGTCAACTGGGACAGGGGGCTCGGGAGCAGTACTTC.

Comments on this clonotype: Given a much more abundant clone one base away, this may be a read error. The V and J genes are TRBV7-9 and TRBJ2-7; D is uncertain. Germline lookup yields CDR1 SEHNR and CDR2 FQNEAQ (reference sequence). This CDR3 contains 14 residues. CDR3 loop: CASSLVGKAYEQHF. The CDR3 region has the DNA TGTGCCAGCAGCTTAGTTGGGAAGGCCTACGAGCAGCACTTC.

This clonotype was recorded many times. The rearrangement joins TRBV11-3 to TRBJ1-4; TRBD1 matches 7 bases. In germline, CDR1 is SGHNT, CDR2 YENEEA. The trim removed 4 bases at V and 5 bases at J, leaving 7 bases unmatched. CDR3 length: 15 residues. The CDR3 here is CASSYRTGGNEKLFF. The CDR3 nucleotides read TGTGCCAGCAGCTACCGGACAGGAGGGAATGAAAAACTGTTTTTT.